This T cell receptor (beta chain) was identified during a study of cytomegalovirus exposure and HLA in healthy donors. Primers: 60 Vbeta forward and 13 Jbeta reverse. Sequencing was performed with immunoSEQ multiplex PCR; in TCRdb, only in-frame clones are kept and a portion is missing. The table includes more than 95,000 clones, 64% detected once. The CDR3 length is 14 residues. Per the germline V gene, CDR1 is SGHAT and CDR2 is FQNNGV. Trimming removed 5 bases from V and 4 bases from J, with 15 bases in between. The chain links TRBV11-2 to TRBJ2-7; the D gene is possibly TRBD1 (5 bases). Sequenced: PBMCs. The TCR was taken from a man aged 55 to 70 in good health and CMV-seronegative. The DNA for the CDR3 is TGTGCCAGCAGCCAGGGCCTATGGTTTTACGAGCAGTACTTC. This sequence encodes CASSQGLWFYEQYF. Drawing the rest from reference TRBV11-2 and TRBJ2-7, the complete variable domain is EAGVAQSPRYKIIEKRQSVAFWCNPISGHATLYWYQQILGQGPKLLIQFQNNGVVDDSQLPKDRFSAERLKGVDSTLKIQPAKLEDSAVYLCASSQGLWFYEQYFGPGTRLTVT.